This T cell receptor beta chain was identified during a study of T cell responses to AZD1222 COVID-19 vaccine. This table comes from immunoSEQ multiplex PCR, and its TCRdb copy is limited to in-frame clones, with some not included. This table has 80,000 to 90,000 clones, under 95% appearing once. The CDR3 contains 17 residues. J gave up 5 bases and V 5 bases, and 10 bases lay outside the gene matches. Germline V gene sequence: CDR1 LNHDA, CDR2 SQIVND (reference sequence). The V call is TRBV19, the J call TRBJ2-5; 14 bases map to TRBD2. The sample in question was peripheral blood, obtained on day 0 of MenACWY control vaccination. The receptor's source is an adult in good health. CDR3 protein: CASSRLTSGRAGETQYF. CDR3 nucleotides: TGTGCCAGTAGTCGTTTGACTAGCGGGAGGGCGGGTGAGACCCAGTACTTC.